The source of this T cell receptor beta chain is a study of blood T cell repertoires in COVID-19. Turning to the study itself: Sites in the United States, Italy and Spain provided acute and convalescent COVID-19 samples.

Produced via immunoSEQ multiplex PCR; TCRdb's table is partial and in-frame only. The sample contains 150,000 to 250,000 clones, 80% to 90% of which appear only once. Germline CDR1 and CDR2: KGHSH and LQKENI. V shed 0 bases, J shed 4 bases, and the junction held 2 bases outside the gene matches. The CDR3 loop spans 14 amino acids. This clonotype originated in a middle-aged man who had recovered from COVID-19. The J gene is TRBJ1-1, the V gene TRBV18; 7 positions match TRBD1. The sample consisted of PBMCs or T cells enriched from blood (not recorded which). This CDR3 is CASSPPSGGTEAFF. The CDR3 DNA is TGTGCCAGCTCACCACCGTCAGGGGGCACTGAAGCTTTCTTT.